This T cell receptor (beta chain) emerged from a study of T cell repertoires in cytomegalovirus infection. TCRdb called the reads again in MiXCR, with one record for every CDR3 protein. This repertoire shows just over 450,000 distinct CDR3 sequences, under 55% found once; its top ten account for 35% to 50%. The junction had 6 bases not matched to a gene; V was cut back by 5 bases and J by 4 bases. The CDR3 extends over 14 amino acids. CDR1 is SGHVS and CDR2 is FQNEAQ in the germline V gene. As to this clonotype: What it recognizes is unknown.

The V gene is TRBV7-8, the J gene TRBJ2-3; 7 nucleotides match TRBD2. The sequence was obtained from a human donor in good health (CMV status not recorded). Some clones in this sample may be carry-over from other donors' samples. Specimen: cultured PBMCs, collected from culture after CMV antigen stimulation. CDR3 residues: CASSPGLRADTQYF. CDR3 DNA sequence: TGTGCCAGCAGCCCGGGACTACGAGCAGATACGCAGTATTTT.